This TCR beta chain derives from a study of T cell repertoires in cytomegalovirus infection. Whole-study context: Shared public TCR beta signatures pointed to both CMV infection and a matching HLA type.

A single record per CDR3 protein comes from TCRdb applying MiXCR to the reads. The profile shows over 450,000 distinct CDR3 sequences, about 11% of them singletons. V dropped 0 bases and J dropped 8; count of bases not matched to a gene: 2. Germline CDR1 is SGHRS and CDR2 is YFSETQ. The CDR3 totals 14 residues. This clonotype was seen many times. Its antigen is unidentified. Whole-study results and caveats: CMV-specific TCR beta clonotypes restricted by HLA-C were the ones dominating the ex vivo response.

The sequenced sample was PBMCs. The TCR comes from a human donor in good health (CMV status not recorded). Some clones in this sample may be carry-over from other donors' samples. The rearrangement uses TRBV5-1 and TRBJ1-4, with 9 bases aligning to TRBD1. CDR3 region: CASSLEGQGEKLFF. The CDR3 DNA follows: TGCGCCAGCAGCTTGGAGGGACAGGGAGAAAAACTGTTTTTT. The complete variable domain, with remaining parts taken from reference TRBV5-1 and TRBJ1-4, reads KAGVTQTPRYLIKTRGQQVTLSCSPISGHRSVSWYQQTPGQGLQFLFEYFSETQRNKGNFPGRFSGRQFSNSRSEMNVSTLELGDSALYLCASSLEGQGEKLFFGSGTQLSVL.